The rows below give T cell receptor beta chains drawn from one sample of a study of T cell changes during pregnancy in multiple sclerosis. Using immunoSEQ multiplex PCR, the repertoire was profiled, and TCRdb retains in-frame clones only, with some absent. The sample carries approximately 44,000 clones, under 95% recorded once. The sample consisted of CD4+ T cells from peripheral blood mononuclear cells, taken in the third trimester of pregnancy. The receptor set was obtained from a female donor with multiple sclerosis, enrolled in a pregnancy study. The CDR3 runs from the conserved cysteine through the conserved F or W. D genes are given only for firm matches. Expanded clones are given a class, and other clones once, few, many or no size at all.

J gene,CDR3 length,D gene,V gene,clone size,CDR3 protein,CDR3 DNA
TRBJ2-7,14,TRBD2,TRBV6-1,NA,CASSQTSGVYEQYF,TGTGCCAGCAGTCAAACTAGCGGGGTCTACGAGCAGTACTTC
TRBJ2-1,16,TRBD1,TRBV18,NA,CASSRQGANSYNEQFF,TGTGCCAGCTCCCGACAGGGGGCAAACTCCTACAATGAGCAGTTCTTC
TRBJ1-3,13,NA,TRBV7-2,NA,CASSLNPMNTIYF,TGTGCCAGCAGCTTAAATCCTATGAACACCATATATTTT
TRBJ2-7,14,TRBD1,TRBV7-2,NA,CASSSGTGNYEQYF,TGTGCCAGCAGCTCCGGGACAGGAAACTACGAGCAGTACTTC
TRBJ2-2,13,NA,TRBV18,NA,CASSPPTSKELFF,TGTGCCAGCTCACCACCCACTAGCAAGGAGCTGTTTTTT
TRBJ2-1,15,NA,TRBV18,NA,CASSPGQGGYNEQFF,TGTGCCAGCTCTCCGGGTCAGGGGGGCTACAATGAGCAGTTCTTC
TRBJ1-2,11,NA,TRBV14,NA,CASSQDGGVDF,TGTGCCAGCAGCCAAGATGGAGGGGTGGACTTC
TRBJ2-1,15,NA,TRBV9,NA,CASSVAGLQRDEQFF,TGTGCCAGCAGCGTAGCGGGTCTGCAACGGGATGAGCAGTTCTTC
TRBJ2-5,15,TRBD2,TRBV5-1,NA,CASSMGTSGQETQYF,TGCGCCAGCAGTATGGGGACTAGCGGACAAGAGACCCAGTACTTC
TRBJ1-3,14,NA,TRBV21-1,NA,CASSKDRDGNTIYF,TGTGCCAGCAGCAAGGACAGGGACGGAAACACCATATATTTT
TRBJ2-5,11,NA,TRBV20-1,NA,CSGRAGETQYF,TGCAGTGGTAGGGCCGGGGAGACCCAGTACTTC
TRBJ2-5,14,NA,TRBV5-1,NA,CASSLLGRVETQYF,TGCGCCAGCAGCTTGCTCGGCAGGGTGGAGACCCAGTACTTC
TRBJ1-1,14,NA,TRBV18,once,CASSPGHMNTEAFF,TGTGCCAGCTCACCGGGGCATATGAACACTGAAGCTTTCTTT
TRBJ2-3,21,NA,TRBV9,NA,CASSVSNPGDPLRWGTDTQYF,TGTGCCAGCAGCGTGTCCAACCCGGGGGACCCTCTCCGGTGGGGCACAGATACGCAGTATTTT
TRBJ2-6,15,NA,TRBV19,NA,CASSEPVSGANVLTF,TGTGCCAGTAGTGAGCCTGTCTCTGGGGCCAACGTCCTGACTTTC
TRBJ2-2,16,TRBD1,TRBV5-4,NA,CASSFTRQGARGELFF,TGTGCCAGCAGCTTTACCAGACAGGGGGCGCGAGGGGAGCTGTTTTTT
TRBJ2-7,16,TRBD2,TRBV18,NA,CASSKLAGEVSYEQYF,TGTGCCAGCTCAAAGCTAGCGGGAGAGGTCTCCTACGAGCAGTACTTC
TRBJ2-1,17,TRBD2,TRBV7-2,NA,CASSAEGLVSPNNEQFF,TGTGCCAGCAGCGCGGAAGGACTAGTATCGCCCAACAATGAGCAGTTCTTC